This T cell receptor beta chain was recorded in a study of T cell responses to AZD1222 COVID-19 vaccine. Study information: The analysis combined second doses at about 4 or about 12 weeks. Study-level results: Donors were largely white British and mainly female; clonal diversity was possibly underestimated.

This CDR3 contains 15 residues. Germline-derived CDR1 and CDR2 are SGDLS and YYNGEE. V was shortened by 2 bases and J by 3 bases, with 11 bases between the two germline ends. Profiling relied on immunoSEQ multiplex PCR, and the TCRdb table lists in-frame clones only, not all of them. The sample holds more than 150,000 clones; around 89% are singletons and the top ten take roughly 6%. Worth noting for this clone: The antigen is undetermined.

The chain is built from TRBV9 and TRBJ2-2; D is undetermined. The TCR comes from an adult in good health. The input for sequencing was peripheral blood, taken on day 0 of AZD1222 vaccination. The CDR3, as DNA: TGTGCCAGCAGCGTTTTCGAACGGGACACCGGGGAGCTGTTTTTT. Amino acids: CASSVFERDTGELFF.